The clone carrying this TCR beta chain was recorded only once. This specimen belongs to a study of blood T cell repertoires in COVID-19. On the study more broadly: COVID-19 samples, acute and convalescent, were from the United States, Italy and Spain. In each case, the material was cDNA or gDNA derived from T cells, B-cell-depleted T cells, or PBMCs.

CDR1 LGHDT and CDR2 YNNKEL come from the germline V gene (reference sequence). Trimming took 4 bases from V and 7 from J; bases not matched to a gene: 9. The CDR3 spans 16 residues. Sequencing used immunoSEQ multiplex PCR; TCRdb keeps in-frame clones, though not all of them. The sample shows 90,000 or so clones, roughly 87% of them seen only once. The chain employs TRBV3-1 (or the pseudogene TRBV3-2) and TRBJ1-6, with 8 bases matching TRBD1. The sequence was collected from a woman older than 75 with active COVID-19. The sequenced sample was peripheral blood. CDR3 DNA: TGTGCCAGCAGCCGGACAGGGCAAGGACTAAATTCACCCCTCCACTTT. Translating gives CASSRTGQGLNSPLHF.